This TCR beta chain was profiled in a study of shared clonotypes between healthy human individuals. Generated by immunoSEQ multiplex PCR, the TCRdb table keeps only in-frame clones and is missing some. The table lists about 2.3 million clones, about 92% of them singletons, with 0.39% in the top ten. Germline V gene lookup returns CDR1 MNHNY and CDR2 SVGAGI (reference sequence). The CDR3 is 12 amino acids. Trimming shortened V by 2 bases and J by 10 bases, and 9 bases separated the two germline ends. The sequenced material came from naive CD4+ T cells from PBMCs. Regarding subset: CD45RA+ positively selected. The chain combines TRBV6-6 with TRBJ2-1; D remains unclear. The sequence derives from a man aged 18 to 30 in good health. Some clones in this sample may be carry-over from other donors' samples. The CDR3 nucleotides are TGTGCCAGCAGTTACGTAGTGACCGAGCAGTTCTTC. As protein: CASSYVVTEQFF.